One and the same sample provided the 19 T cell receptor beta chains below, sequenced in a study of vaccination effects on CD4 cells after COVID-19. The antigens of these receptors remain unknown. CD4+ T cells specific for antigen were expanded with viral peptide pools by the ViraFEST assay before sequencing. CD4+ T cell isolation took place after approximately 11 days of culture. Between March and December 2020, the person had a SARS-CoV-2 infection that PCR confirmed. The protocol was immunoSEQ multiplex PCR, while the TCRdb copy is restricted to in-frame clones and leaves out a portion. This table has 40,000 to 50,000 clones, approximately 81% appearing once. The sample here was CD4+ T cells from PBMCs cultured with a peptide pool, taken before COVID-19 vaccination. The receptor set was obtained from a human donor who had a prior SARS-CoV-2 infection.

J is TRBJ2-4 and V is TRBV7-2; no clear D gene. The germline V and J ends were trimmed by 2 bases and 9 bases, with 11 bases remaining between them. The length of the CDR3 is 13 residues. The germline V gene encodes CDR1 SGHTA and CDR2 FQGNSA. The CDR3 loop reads CASSLNRLGIQYF. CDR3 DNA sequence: TGTGCCAGCAGCTTAAACAGATTGGGCATTCAGTACTTC.

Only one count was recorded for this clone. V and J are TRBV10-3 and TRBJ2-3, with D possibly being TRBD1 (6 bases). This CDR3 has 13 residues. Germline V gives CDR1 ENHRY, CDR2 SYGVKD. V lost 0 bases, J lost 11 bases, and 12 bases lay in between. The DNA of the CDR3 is TGTGCCATCAGTGAGTCTCAGGGGTGGGGGCAGTATTTT. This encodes CAISESQGWGQYF.

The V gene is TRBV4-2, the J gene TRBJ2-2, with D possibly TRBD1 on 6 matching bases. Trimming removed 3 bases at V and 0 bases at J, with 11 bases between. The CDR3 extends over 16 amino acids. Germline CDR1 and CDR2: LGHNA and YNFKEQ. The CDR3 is CASSHTGFANTGELFF. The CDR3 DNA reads TGTGCCAGCAGCCACACAGGGTTCGCGAACACCGGGGAGCTGTTTTTT.

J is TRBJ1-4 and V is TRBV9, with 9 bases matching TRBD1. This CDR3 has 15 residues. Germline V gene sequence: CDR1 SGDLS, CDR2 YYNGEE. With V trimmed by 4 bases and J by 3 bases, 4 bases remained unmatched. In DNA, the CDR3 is TGTGCCAGCAGCCGACAGGGGGTATCTAATGAAAAACTGTTTTTT. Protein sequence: CASSRQGVSNEKLFF.

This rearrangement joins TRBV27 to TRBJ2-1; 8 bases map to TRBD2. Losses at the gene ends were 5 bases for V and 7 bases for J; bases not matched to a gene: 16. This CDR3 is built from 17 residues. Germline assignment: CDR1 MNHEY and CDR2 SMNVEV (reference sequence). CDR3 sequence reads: CASSPLAGAGGGNEQFF. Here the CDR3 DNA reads TGTGCCAGCAGTCCCCTTGCGGGGGCGGGAGGAGGGAATGAGCAGTTCTTC.

This CDR3 is CSVEWHTYTEAFF. The DNA of the CDR3 is TGCAGCGTGGAGTGGCATACATACACTGAAGCTTTCTTT. This rearrangement joins TRBV29-1 to TRBJ1-1; D not resolved. The V gene lost 6 bases and the J gene lost 3 bases, with 14 bases spanning the gap. This CDR3 has 13 residues. Germline V lookup: CDR1 SQVTM, CDR2 ANQGSEA.

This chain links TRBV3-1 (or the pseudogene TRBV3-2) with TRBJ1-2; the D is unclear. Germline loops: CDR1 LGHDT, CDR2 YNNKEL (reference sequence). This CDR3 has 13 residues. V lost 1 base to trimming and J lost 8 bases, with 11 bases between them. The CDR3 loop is CASSQGTHGGYTF. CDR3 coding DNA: TGTGCCAGCAGCCAAGGAACCCACGGGGGCTACACCTTC.

The CDR3 sequence: CASSIRETQYF. For the CDR3, the DNA is TGTGCCAGTAGTATTAGGGAGACCCAGTACTTC. The chain carries TRBV19 and TRBJ2-5; D is undetermined. Germline V gene sequence: CDR1 LNHDA, CDR2 SQIVND (reference sequence). The CDR3 length is 11 residues. Trimming took 3 bases from V and 5 from J, leaving 4 bases between them.

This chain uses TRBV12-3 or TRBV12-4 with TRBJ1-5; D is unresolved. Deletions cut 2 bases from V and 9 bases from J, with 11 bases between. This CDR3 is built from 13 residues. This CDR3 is CASSLSPNGPQHF. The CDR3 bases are TGTGCCAGCAGTTTATCACCCAATGGGCCCCAGCATTTT.

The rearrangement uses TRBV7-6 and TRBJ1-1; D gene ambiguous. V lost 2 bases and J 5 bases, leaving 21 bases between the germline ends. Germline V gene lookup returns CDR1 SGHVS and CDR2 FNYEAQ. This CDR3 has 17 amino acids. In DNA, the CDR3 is TGTGCCAGCAGCTTATCCCCCAGGCCTAAGGGTTGGACTGAAGCTTTCTTT. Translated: CASSLSPRPKGWTEAFF. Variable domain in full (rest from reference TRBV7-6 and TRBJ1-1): GAGVSQSPRYKVTKRGQDVALRCDPISGHVSLYWYRQALGQGPEFLTYFNYEAQQDKSGLPNDRFSAERPEGSISTLTIQRTEQRDSAMYRCASSLSPRPKGWTEAFFGQGTRLTVV.

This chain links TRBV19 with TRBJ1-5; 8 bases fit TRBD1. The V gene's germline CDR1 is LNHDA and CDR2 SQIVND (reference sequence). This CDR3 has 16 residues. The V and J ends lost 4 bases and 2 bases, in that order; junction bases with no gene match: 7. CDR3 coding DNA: TGTGCCAGTAGTACTCGACAGGGGACGGGCAATCAGCCCCAGCATTTT. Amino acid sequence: CASSTRQGTGNQPQHF.

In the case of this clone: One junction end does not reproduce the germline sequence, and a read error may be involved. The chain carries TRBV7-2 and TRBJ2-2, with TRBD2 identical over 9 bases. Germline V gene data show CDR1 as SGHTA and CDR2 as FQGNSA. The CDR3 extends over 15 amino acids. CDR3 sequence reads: CASSLAGSGTGELFF. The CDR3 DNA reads TGTGCCAGCAGCCTAGCGGGGTCGGGCACCGGGGAGCTGTTTTTT.

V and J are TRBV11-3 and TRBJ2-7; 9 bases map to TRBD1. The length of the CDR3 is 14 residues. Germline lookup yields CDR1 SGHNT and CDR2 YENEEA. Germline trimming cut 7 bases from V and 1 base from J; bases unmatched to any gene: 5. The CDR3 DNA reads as TGTGCCAGCAAAAGGACAGGGGATTCCTACGAGCAGTACTTC. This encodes CASKRTGDSYEQYF.

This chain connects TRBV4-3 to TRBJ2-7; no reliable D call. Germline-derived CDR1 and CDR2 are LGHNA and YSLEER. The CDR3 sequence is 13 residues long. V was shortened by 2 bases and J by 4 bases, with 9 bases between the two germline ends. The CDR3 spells CASSQSVGYEQYF. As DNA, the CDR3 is TGCGCCAGCAGCCAAAGCGTTGGGTACGAGCAGTACTTC.

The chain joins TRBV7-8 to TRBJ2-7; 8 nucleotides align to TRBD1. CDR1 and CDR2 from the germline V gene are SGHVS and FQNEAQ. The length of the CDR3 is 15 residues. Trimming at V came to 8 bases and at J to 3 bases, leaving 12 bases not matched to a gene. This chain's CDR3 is CASSPKDRADYEQYF. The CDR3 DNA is TGTGCCAGCTCCCCGAAGGACAGGGCGGACTACGAGCAGTACTTC.

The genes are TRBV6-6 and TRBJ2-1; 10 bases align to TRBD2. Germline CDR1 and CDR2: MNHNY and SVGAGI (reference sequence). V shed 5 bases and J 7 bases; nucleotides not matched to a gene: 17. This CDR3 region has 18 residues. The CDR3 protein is CASSLLGGSGGPGNEQFF. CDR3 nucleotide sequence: TGTGCCAGCAGTCTCCTTGGCGGTAGCGGGGGGCCGGGGAATGAGCAGTTCTTC.

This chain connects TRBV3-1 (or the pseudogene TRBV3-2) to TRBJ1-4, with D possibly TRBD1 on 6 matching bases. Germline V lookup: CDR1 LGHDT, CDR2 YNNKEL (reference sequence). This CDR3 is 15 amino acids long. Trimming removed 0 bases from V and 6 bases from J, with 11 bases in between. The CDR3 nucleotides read TGTGCCAGCAGCCAAGATTTGCCAGGGGATGAAAAACTGTTTTTT. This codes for CASSQDLPGDEKLFF.

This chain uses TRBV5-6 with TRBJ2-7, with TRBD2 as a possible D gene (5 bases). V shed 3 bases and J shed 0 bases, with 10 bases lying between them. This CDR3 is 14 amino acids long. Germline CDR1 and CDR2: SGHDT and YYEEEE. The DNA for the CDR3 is TGTGCCAGCAGCTCGACTATTCCCTCCTACGAGCAGTACTTC. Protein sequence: CASSSTIPSYEQYF.

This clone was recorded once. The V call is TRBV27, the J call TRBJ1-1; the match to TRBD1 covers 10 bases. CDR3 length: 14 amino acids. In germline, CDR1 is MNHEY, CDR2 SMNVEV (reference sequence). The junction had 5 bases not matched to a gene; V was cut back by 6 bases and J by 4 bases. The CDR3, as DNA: TGTGCCAGCAGCCTCGGACAGGGGGGCACTGAAGCTTTCTTT. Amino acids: CASSLGQGGTEAFF.